This TCR beta chain comes out of a study of vaccination and CD4 T cells after COVID-19. Sample treatment: approximately nine-day PBMC culture with coronavirus spike peptide pools or control peptides (ViraFEST assay). Peptide-pool expansion of antigen-specific T cells preceded TCR sequencing in ViraFEST. An Oncomine TCR Beta short-read assay was used to sequence the DNA from cultured CD4+ T cells. Using its own MiXCR run on the PCR reads, TCRdb lists one record per CDR3 protein. This sample has 12,000 or so distinct CDR3 sequences, with roughly 77% found just once. The study, taken as a whole, reports: Spike mono-reactivity applied to 304 of 307 vaccine-specific clones detected in convalescent patients.

Note on this clonotype: The target antigen is unknown.

Sample: CD4+ T cells from blood, cultured in vitro. This receptor was taken from a human donor who had recovered from COVID-19.

Here the CDR3 reads CSAAPGTGGWGEQFF. As DNA, the CDR3 is TGCAGTGCTGCCCCCGGGACAGGGGGATGGGGCGAGCAGTTCTTC. The rearrangement joins TRBV20-1 to TRBJ2-1; TRBD1 aligns across 11 bases. Germline CDR1 is DFQATT and CDR2 is SNEGSKA (reference sequence). The V gene end was trimmed by 5 bases and the J gene end by 10 bases; junction bases not matched to a gene: 13. The CDR3 length is 15 residues.